The 18 T cell receptor beta chains below were found in one sample sequenced in a study of T cells after yellow fever vaccination. TCRdb redid the calling of the 5' RACE reads with MiXCR, one entry per CDR3 protein. The sample records 550,000 to 750,000 distinct CDR3 sequences, approximately 13% being singletons. The sequencing here drew on PBMCs, taken on the day of the yellow fever booster vaccination. The receptor set was obtained from a man aged 30 to 45 who received the YFV17D yellow fever vaccine.

This rearrangement joins TRBV5-4 to TRBJ2-3, with 8 bases lining up with TRBD2. The CDR3 sequence is 16 residues long. The trim removed 0 bases at V and 6 bases at J, leaving 9 bases unmatched. CDR1 and CDR2 from the germline V gene are SGHNT and YYREEE (reference sequence). CDR3 nucleotides: TGTGCCAGCAGCTTGGTCGGAGGGACTAGTTGGGATACGCAGTATTTT. Residues: CASSLVGGTSWDTQYF. Variable domain in full (rest from reference TRBV5-4 and TRBJ2-3): ETGVTQSPTHLIKTRGQQVTLRCSSQSGHNTVSWYQQALGQGPQFIFQYYREEENGRGNFPPRFSGLQFPNYSSELNVNALELDDSALYLCASSLVGGTSWDTQYFGPGTRLTVL.

This chain links TRBV25-1 with TRBJ2-5; 8 bases map to TRBD2. The junction had 2 bases not matched to a gene; V was cut back by 6 bases and J by 5 bases. The CDR3 totals 12 residues. Germline CDR1 is MGHDK and CDR2 is SYGVNS. CDR3 amino acids: CASRREGETQYF. As DNA, the CDR3 is TGTGCCAGCAGACGGGAGGGGGAGACCCAGTACTTC. The whole variable domain, filled in from reference TRBV25-1 and TRBJ2-5, reads EADIYQTPRYLVIGTGKKITLECSQTMGHDKMYWYQQDPGMELHLIHYSYGVNSTEKGDLSSESTVSRIRTEHFPLTLESARPSHTSQYLCASRREGETQYFGPGTRLLVL.

The rearrangement uses TRBV15 and TRBJ2-1, with D maybe TRBD2 (5 bases). The germline V and J ends were trimmed by 3 bases and 5 bases, with 14 bases remaining between them. The CDR3 is 15 amino acids. Germline CDR1 reads LNHNV; CDR2 reads YYDKDF (reference sequence). DNA of the CDR3: TGTGCCACCAGCAGCAATAGTCGGCGGGACAATGAGCAGTTCTTC. Amino acid sequence: CATSSNSRRDNEQFF.

The chain combines TRBV20-1 with TRBJ2-7; 13 nucleotides match TRBD2. Germline loops: CDR1 DFQATT, CDR2 SNEGSKA (reference sequence). V lost 7 bases and J lost 7; bases outside the gene matches: 4. The CDR3 is 12 amino acids. DNA for the CDR3: TGCAGTGGACTAGCGGGAGGTAGAGAGCAGTACTTC. Translated: CSGLAGGREQYF.

This clonotype has a handful of counts. J is TRBJ1-1 and V is TRBV5-1; D perhaps matches TRBD1 (5 bases). Germline V gene data show CDR1 as SGHRS and CDR2 as YFSETQ. The CDR3 length is 14 residues. V dropped 2 bases and J dropped 0 bases, with 8 bases sitting between them. CDR3 nucleotides: TGCGCCAGCAGCTTAGACAGATTGAACACTGAAGCTTTCTTT. Protein: CASSLDRLNTEAFF.

This rearrangement joins TRBV7-3 to TRBJ2-1; 12 bases agree with TRBD2. Germline CDR1 is SGHTA and CDR2 is FQGTGA. The CDR3 covers 14 residues. The V segment lost 5 bases and the J segment 7 bases; nucleotides outside the gene matches: 3. Here the CDR3 DNA reads TGTGCCAGCAGCACGACTAGCGGGGGTAATGAGCAGTTCTTC. It specifies CASSTTSGGNEQFF. The full variable domain, completed using reference TRBV7-3 and TRBJ2-1, is GAGVSQTPSNKVTEKGKYVELRCDPISGHTALYWYRQSLGQGPEFLIYFQGTGAADDSGLPNDRFFAVRPEGSVSTLKIQRTERGDSAVYLCASSTTSGGNEQFFGPGTRLTVL.

V usage is TRBV3-1 and J usage is TRBJ2-6; the match to TRBD2 covers 11 bases. Per the germline V gene, CDR1 is LGHDT and CDR2 is YNNKEL (reference sequence). This CDR3 spans 19 amino acids. J lost 4 bases, V lost 4 bases, and 12 bases had no gene match. Written as DNA, the CDR3 is TGTGCCAGCAGCCCTTCGGGACTAGCGGCCATGAGGGGGGCCAACGTCCTGACTTTC. As protein: CASSPSGLAAMRGANVLTF.

The V call is TRBV7-2, the J call TRBJ2-7; 7 bases are shared with TRBD1. J was trimmed by 9 bases and V by 5 bases; bases with no gene match: 13. The germline V gene encodes CDR1 SGHTA and CDR2 FQGNSA. The CDR3 is 14 residues long. The CDR3 here is CASSTRDSFLGQYF. The CDR3 nucleotides are TGTGCCAGCAGCACCCGGGACAGCTTCCTAGGGCAGTACTTC.

This clonotype was detected only a few times. The chain carries TRBV5-1 and TRBJ2-5; 12 nucleotides align to TRBD2. This CDR3 comprises 15 residues. The J segment lost 5 bases and the V segment lost 3 bases, leaving 5 bases of the junction unmatched. CDR1 SGHRS and CDR2 YFSETQ come from the germline V gene. The CDR3 protein is CASSSSGREPETQYF. The CDR3 DNA follows: TGCGCCAGCAGCTCTAGCGGGAGGGAGCCGGAGACCCAGTACTTC. The whole variable domain, filled in from reference TRBV5-1 and TRBJ2-5, reads KAGVTQTPRYLIKTRGQQVTLSCSPISGHRSVSWYQQTPGQGLQFLFEYFSETQRNKGNFPGRFSGRQFSNSRSEMNVSTLELGDSALYLCASSSSGREPETQYFGPGTRLLVL.

In its sample, this clonotype was seen a few times. The chain joins TRBV30 to TRBJ2-2, with D tentatively TRBD1 or TRBD2 (6 bases each). The CDR3 runs to 15 residues. Per the germline V gene, CDR1 is GTSNPN and CDR2 is SVGIG (reference sequence). The V and J ends lost 0 bases and 6 bases respectively, with 14 bases between them. In nucleotides, the CDR3 is TGTGCCTGGAGTGTACAACTAGCAGGGGCCGGGGAGCTGTTTTTT. Protein sequence: CAWSVQLAGAGELFF.

This chain joins TRBV6-5 and TRBJ2-5; no definite D call. The V end was cut by 2 bases, the J end by 1 base, with 5 bases between. This CDR3 is 13 amino acids long. Per the germline V gene, CDR1 is MNHEY and CDR2 is SVGAGI. The CDR3 reads CASSYRPQETQYF. The CDR3 DNA is TGTGCCAGCAGTTACCGACCCCAAGAGACCCAGTACTTC.

V usage is TRBV3-1 and J usage is TRBJ2-1, with 7 bases that match TRBD2. This CDR3 has 16 amino acids. V trimming: 0 bases; J trimming: 6 bases; junction bases outside the gene matches: 8. Germline assignment: CDR1 LGHDT and CDR2 YNNKEL (reference sequence). The chain's CDR3 is CASSQEGRVRSNEQFF. CDR3 DNA: TGTGCCAGCAGCCAAGAAGGGAGGGTCCGATCCAATGAGCAGTTCTTC.

This rearrangement joins TRBV6-2 or TRBV6-3 to TRBJ2-3; 9 nucleotides match TRBD2. The CDR3 spans 16 residues. V lost 6 bases to trimming and J lost 0 bases; unmatched junction nucleotides: 7. The germline V gene encodes CDR1 MNHEY and CDR2 SVGEGT. The CDR3 bases are TGTGCCAGCAGGCCTCCCGGACTAGCGAGCACAGATACGCAGTATTTT. Translating it yields CASRPPGLASTDTQYF.

CDR3 sequence (DNA): TGCGCCAGCAGCTCTGACCCGGGACTAAACAATGAGCAGTTCTTC. Protein sequence: CASSSDPGLNNEQFF. V and J are TRBV5-1 and TRBJ2-1; the match to TRBD2 covers 7 bases. J was trimmed by 5 bases and V by 3 bases; bases with no gene match: 8. CDR1 and CDR2 from the germline V gene are SGHRS and YFSETQ. There are 15 residues in the CDR3.

This clonotype has only a few counts. This chain joins TRBV14 and TRBJ2-5; tentatively, D is TRBD1 or TRBD2 (5 bases each). CDR1 is SGHDN and CDR2 is FVKESK in the germline V gene. This CDR3 comprises 14 residues. The germline V and J ends were trimmed by 1 base and 7 bases, with 13 bases remaining between them. CDR3: CASSQASRDGTQYF. In DNA, the CDR3 is TGTGCCAGCAGCCAAGCGTCCCGGGACGGGACCCAGTACTTC.

This clonotype was found a few times. The V call is TRBV18, the J call TRBJ2-1; TRBD2 aligns across 10 bases. The CDR3 is 16 amino acids. The V and J ends lost 2 bases and 9 bases, in that order; junction bases with no gene match: 10. Germline CDR1 is KGHSH and CDR2 is LQKENI. The CDR3 nucleotides are TGTGCCAGCTCACCAGGAATGGCTAGCGGGAGATTTGAGCAGTTCTTC. Encoded protein: CASSPGMASGRFEQFF.

The chain joins TRBV20-1 to TRBJ2-3; D is possibly TRBD1 or TRBD2 (5 bases each). Trimming left V 2 bases short and J 2 bases short, with 17 bases between. Germline V gene data show CDR1 as DFQATT and CDR2 as SNEGSKA (reference sequence). CDR3 size: 16 residues. The CDR3, as DNA: TGCAGTGCTAGATCCGTAGGGACCCAACCCACAGATACGCAGTATTTT. It yields the protein CSARSVGTQPTDTQYF.

CDR3 amino acids: CASSRLASTDTQYF. In nucleotides, the CDR3 is TGTGCCAGCTCACGACTAGCGAGCACAGATACGCAGTATTTT. V gene TRBV18 combines with J gene TRBJ2-3, with TRBD2 matching over 8 bases. CDR3 length: 14 residues. Per the germline V gene, CDR1 is KGHSH and CDR2 is LQKENI. Germline trimming cut 4 bases from V and 0 bases from J; bases unmatched to any gene: 0.